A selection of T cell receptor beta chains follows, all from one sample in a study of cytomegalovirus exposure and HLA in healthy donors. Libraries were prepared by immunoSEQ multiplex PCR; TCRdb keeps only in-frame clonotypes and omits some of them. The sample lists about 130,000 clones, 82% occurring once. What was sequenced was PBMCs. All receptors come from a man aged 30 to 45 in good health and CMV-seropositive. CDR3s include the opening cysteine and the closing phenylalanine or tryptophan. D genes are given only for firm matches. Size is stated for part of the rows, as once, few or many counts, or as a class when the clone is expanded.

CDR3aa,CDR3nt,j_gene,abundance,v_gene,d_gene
CASSLAENEYEQYF,TGTGCCAGCAGCTTAGCGGAGAACGAATACGAGCAGTACTTC,TRBJ2-7,.,TRBV7-9,.
CASSQTGDYGYTF,TGTGCCAGCTCACAGACAGGGGACTATGGCTACACCTTC,TRBJ1-2,.,TRBV18,TRBD1
CASSLNYEQYF,TGTGCCAGCAGTCTTAACTACGAGCAGTACTTC,TRBJ2-7,.,TRBV28,.
CASRTIAGVSSYNEQFF,TGTGCCAGCAGGACAATAGCGGGGGTTAGCTCCTACAATGAGCAGTTCTTC,TRBJ2-1,.,TRBV4-2,TRBD2
CASSYGQGKTQYF,TGTGCCAGCAGTTACGGGCAGGGAAAGACCCAGTACTTC,TRBJ2-5,.,TRBV6-5,.
CASSLGGDQPQHF,TGTGCCAGCAGCTTGGGGGGGGATCAGCCCCAGCATTTT,TRBJ1-5,.,TRBV7-2,.
CASSVAPQAGVEAFF,TGTGCCAGCAGCGTAGCCCCCCAGGCAGGGGTTGAAGCTTTCTTT,TRBJ1-1,.,TRBV9,.
CASSPGVYVANEKLFF,TGCGCCAGCAGCCCAGGGGTTTATGTGGCTAATGAAAAACTGTTTTTT,TRBJ1-4,.,TRBV4-3,.
CASSPTAKSNYEQYF,TGTGCCAGCAGTCCGACAGCTAAATCCAACTACGAGCAGTACTTC,TRBJ2-7,.,TRBV6-5,.
CASSLMGGLGADTQYF,TGTGCCAGCAGCTTAATGGGGGGGTTAGGGGCAGATACGCAGTATTTT,TRBJ2-3,.,TRBV7-2,TRBD2
CSAEQGIYGYTF,TGCAGCGCCGAACAGGGGATTTATGGCTACACCTTC,TRBJ1-2,few,TRBV29-1,TRBD1
CAGRKGGTGVDNEQFF,TGTGCCGGACGCAAGGGTGGGACAGGGGTCGACAATGAGCAGTTCTTC,TRBJ2-1,.,TRBV30,TRBD1
CASTNTGELFF,TGTGCCAGCACAAACACCGGGGAGCTGTTTTTT,TRBJ2-2,.,TRBV9,.
CASSATGGGFGGELFF,TGTGCCAGCAGCGCGACAGGGGGGGGCTTCGGCGGGGAGCTGTTTTTT,TRBJ2-2,once,TRBV9,TRBD1
CASSYGRLAKNIQYF,TGTGCCAGCAGTTACGGCAGGTTAGCCAAAAACATTCAGTACTTC,TRBJ2-4,.,TRBV6-6,.
CASRGGTSSLGETQYF,TGCGCCAGCAGGGGGGGGACATCAAGCCTGGGGGAGACCCAGTACTTC,TRBJ2-5,.,TRBV5-1,.
CASRFQGGNGYTF,TGTGCCAGCCGTTTCCAGGGCGGCAATGGCTACACCTTC,TRBJ1-2,.,TRBV19,.
CASSSREGDYEQYF,TGTGCCAGCAGCTCCAGGGAGGGGGACTACGAGCAGTACTTC,TRBJ2-7,.,TRBV11-2,.
CASSLGPSGDNEQFF,TGTGCCAGCAGCTTGGGTCCTAGCGGGGACAATGAGCAGTTCTTC,TRBJ2-1,.,TRBV5-4,TRBD2
CATLYGYTF,TGTGCCACCCTTTATGGCTACACCTTC,TRBJ1-2,.,TRBV9,.
CASSRSESNEQFF,TGTGCCAGCTCAAGAAGTGAGAGCAATGAGCAGTTCTTC,TRBJ2-1,.,TRBV9,.
CASSSTGDRSPLHF,TGTGCCAGCTCATCAACAGGGGATCGGTCACCCCTCCACTTT,TRBJ1-6,.,TRBV18,TRBD1
CASSSGGGAGEQFF,TGTGCCAGCAGTTCTGGCGGGGGGGCTGGTGAGCAGTTCTTC,TRBJ2-1,.,TRBV10-3,TRBD2
CASSRDTDRAVGEQYF,TGCGCCAGCAGCCGAGACACAGACAGGGCTGTCGGCGAGCAGTACTTC,TRBJ2-7,.,TRBV5-1,TRBD1
CASSQVGTSGGAQFF,TGTGCCAGCAGCCAAGTGGGGACTAGCGGGGGGGCCCAGTTCTTC,TRBJ2-1,few,TRBV4-2,TRBD2
CASSSQGLPKEQFF,TGTGCCAGCAGTTCACAGGGTCTCCCCAAGGAGCAGTTCTTC,TRBJ2-1,.,TRBV27,.
CSGGGGEGADEQYF,TGCAGCGGGGGCGGCGGGGAGGGAGCGGACGAGCAGTACTTC,TRBJ2-7,.,TRBV29-1,TRBD2
CASRGWAGSSYNEQFF,TGTGCCAGCCGCGGATGGGCGGGGAGCTCCTACAATGAGCAGTTCTTC,TRBJ2-1,.,TRBV7-2,.